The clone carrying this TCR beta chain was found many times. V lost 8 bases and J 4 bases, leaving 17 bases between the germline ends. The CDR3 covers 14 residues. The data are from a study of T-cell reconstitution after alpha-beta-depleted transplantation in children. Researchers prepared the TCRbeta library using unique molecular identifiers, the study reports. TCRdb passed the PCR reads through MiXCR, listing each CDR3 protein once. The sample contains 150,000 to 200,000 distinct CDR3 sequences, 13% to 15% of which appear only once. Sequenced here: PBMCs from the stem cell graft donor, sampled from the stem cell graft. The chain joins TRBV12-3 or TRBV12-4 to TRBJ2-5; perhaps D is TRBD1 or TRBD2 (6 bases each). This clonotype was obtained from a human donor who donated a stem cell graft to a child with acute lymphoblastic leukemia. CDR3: CASSRWGAGETQYF. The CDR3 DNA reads TGTGCCAGCTCGAGGTGGGGGGCGGGAGAGACCCAGTACTTC.